Each of the 20 T cell receptor beta chains below was sequenced from the same sample in a study of cytomegalovirus exposure and HLA in healthy donors. Primers for the PCR totalled 60 Vbeta and 13 Jbeta. Some clones are missing from TCRdb's copy, which holds only in-frame ones; the method was immunoSEQ multiplex PCR. The repertoire holds roughly 130,000 clones, with roughly two thirds as singletons. The sample comprised PBMCs. These receptors originate from a young man in good health and CMV-seropositive.

The chain has TRBV7-9 and TRBJ2-3; 9 nucleotides line up with TRBD2. V lost 7 bases, J lost 0 bases, and 5 bases stayed unmatched. CDR3 length: 15 amino acids. The germline CDR1 and CDR2 sequences are SEHNR and FQNEAQ (reference sequence). CDR3 in amino acids: CASTASGISTDTQYF. CDR3 sequence (DNA): TGTGCCAGCACGGCTAGCGGGATTAGCACAGATACGCAGTATTTT.

V and J are TRBV7-9 and TRBJ2-3, with TRBD1 matching over 9 bases. Trimming took 5 bases from V and 4 from J; bases not matched to a gene: 10. Germline lookup yields CDR1 SEHNR and CDR2 FQNEAQ (reference sequence). The CDR3 has 16 amino acids. CDR3 sequence (DNA): TGTGCCAGCAGCCTAAGGCCGGGACAGGGTTCAGATACGCAGTATTTT. Protein: CASSLRPGQGSDTQYF.

V gene TRBV7-8 combines with J gene TRBJ1-1, with no clear D. This CDR3 is 14 amino acids long. The germline CDR1 and CDR2 sequences are SGHVS and FQNEAQ. With 5 bases removed from V and 6 bases from J, the gap between germline ends came to 16 bases. The CDR3 loop reads CASSRSSADSEAFF. The CDR3 DNA reads as TGTGCCAGCAGCCGATCATCGGCGGACTCTGAAGCTTTCTTT.

The chain links TRBV7-3 to TRBJ2-1; D is perhaps TRBD2 (5 bases). The CDR3 is 13 residues long. V lost 6 bases and J lost 4, with 10 bases in between. Germline loops: CDR1 SGHTA, CDR2 FQGTGA. CDR3 bases: TGTGCCAGCAGTCCACGGGGATACAATGAGCAGTTCTTC. It translates to CASSPRGYNEQFF. The complete variable domain, with remaining parts taken from reference TRBV7-3 and TRBJ2-1, reads GAGVSQTPSNKVTEKGKYVELRCDPISGHTALYWYRQSLGQGPEFLIYFQGTGAADDSGLPNDRFFAVRPEGSVSTLKIQRTERGDSAVYLCASSPRGYNEQFFGPGTRLTVL.

This sequence joins TRBV10-3 and TRBJ1-1; D is unclear. V shed 6 bases and J shed 0 bases, with 8 bases lying between them. The CDR3 runs to 13 residues. From germline, CDR1 is ENHRY and CDR2 SYGVKD. Written as DNA, the CDR3 is TGTGCCATCAGCTCCGACATGAACACTGAAGCTTTCTTT. Translating it yields CAISSDMNTEAFF.

The chain carries TRBV10-3 and TRBJ1-2, with 7 bases lining up with TRBD1. Germline CDR1 and CDR2: ENHRY and SYGVKD. V gave up 6 bases and J gave up 0 bases; unmatched junction bases: 7. This CDR3 contains 15 residues. The CDR3 nucleotides read TGTGCCATCAGCGCTGGGCAGGGGGCTAACTATGGCTACACCTTC. Translation gives CAISAGQGANYGYTF.

About this clone itself: Other DNA sequences in this specimen translate into the identical CDR3. J is TRBJ1-1 and V is TRBV29-1; a weak D match, TRBD1 (6 bases). The CDR3 extends over 13 amino acids. CDR1 is SQVTM and CDR2 is ANQGSEA in the germline V gene. The CDR3 here is CSAGGGLGTEAFF. DNA of the CDR3: TGCAGTGCCGGGGGGGGGCTGGGGACTGAAGCTTTCTTT.

J is TRBJ2-3 and V is TRBV2; D unclear. Trimming took off 3 bases at V and 4 bases at J, with 11 bases between the two ends. Looked up from germline, CDR1 is SNHLY and CDR2 is FYNNEI. The CDR3 loop spans 14 amino acids. The CDR3 DNA reads TGTGCCAGCAGTGACGCCAGCCGGGCAGATACGCAGTATTTT. This codes for CASSDASRADTQYF. The full variable domain, with the rest looked up from reference TRBV2 and TRBJ2-3, is EPEVTQTPSHQVTQMGQEVILRCVPISNHLYFYWYRQILGQKVEFLVSFYNNEISEKSEIFDDQFSVERPDGSNFTLKIRSTKLEDSAMYFCASSDASRADTQYFGPGTRLTVL.

The chain uses TRBV19 and TRBJ1-2; D uncertain. CDR1 and CDR2 (germline): LNHDA, SQIVND (reference sequence). V dropped 3 bases and J dropped 6 bases, with 17 bases sitting between them. The CDR3 is made up of 15 amino acids. The CDR3 region has the DNA TGTGCCAGTAGTATTATTTGGAACGGCCAGGATGGCTACACCTTC. Translated: CASSIIWNGQDGYTF.

The V gene is TRBV9, the J gene TRBJ1-2; a possible D gene is TRBD1 (6 bases). Per germline, CDR1 SGDLS and CDR2 YYNGEE. V was cut by 2 bases and J by 8 bases, with 19 bases left in between. The CDR3 covers 15 residues. This chain's CDR3 is CASSVSRYRVYGYTF. The CDR3 DNA follows: TGTGCCAGCAGCGTCTCCCGATACAGGGTTTACGGCTACACCTTC.

This clone was seen just once. The chain uses TRBV4-2 and TRBJ2-5; D remains unclear. V dropped 1 base and J dropped 2 bases, with 11 bases sitting between them. This CDR3 is built from 15 residues. The germline V gene encodes CDR1 LGHNA and CDR2 YNFKEQ. The CDR3 DNA follows: TGTGCCAGCAGCCAAGTTTGGGCGCCTCAAGAGACCCAGTACTTC. This sequence encodes CASSQVWAPQETQYF.

This clone was seen a few times. The V gene is TRBV7-3, the J gene TRBJ2-2; TRBD2 matches at 10 bases. Germline trimming cut 8 bases from V and 6 bases from J; bases unmatched to any gene: 12. From germline, CDR1 is SGHTA and CDR2 FQGTGA. This CDR3 contains 16 residues. The CDR3 nucleotides are TGTGCCAGCGGCCGACCTCTAGCGGGAGATGCCGGGGAGCTGTTTTTT. Its translation: CASGRPLAGDAGELFF.

The V call is TRBV5-1, the J call TRBJ2-3; 7 nucleotides line up with TRBD1. Germline CDR1 reads SGHRS; CDR2 reads YFSETQ. With V trimmed by 4 bases and J by 8 bases, 10 bases remained unmatched. The CDR3 covers 14 residues. The CDR3 spells CASSPGTAAGTQYF. The CDR3 DNA reads as TGCGCCAGCAGCCCGGGGACAGCGGCCGGTACGCAGTATTTT.

The V call is TRBV6-5, the J call TRBJ1-2; D remains ambiguous. V was pared by 8 bases and J by 1 base, with 11 bases between. The CDR3 sequence is 13 residues long. The V gene's germline CDR1 is MNHEY and CDR2 SVGAGI. The CDR3 DNA sequence: TGTGCCAGCTCACGCGAGTTTAACTATGGCTACACCTTC. It encodes CASSREFNYGYTF.

The chain carries TRBV5-3 and TRBJ2-7; 12 positions match TRBD1. TRBV5-3 is assigned to the ORF class and has an uncertain function. There are 17 residues in the CDR3. V lost 6 bases, J lost 9 bases, and 19 bases stayed unmatched. The CDR3: CARIWVEGRDRGRGQYF. CDR3 in DNA: TGTGCCAGAATATGGGTCGAAGGTAGGGACAGGGGGCGCGGGCAGTACTTC.

V is TRBV27 and J is TRBJ2-1; D is possibly TRBD2 (7 bases). Germline assignment: CDR1 MNHEY and CDR2 SMNVEV (reference sequence). This CDR3 has 16 amino acids. V dropped 5 bases and J dropped 12 bases, with 26 bases sitting between them. Here the CDR3 reads CASSLIPGLWGQVQFF. DNA for the CDR3: TGTGCCAGCAGTCTAATACCGGGACTATGGGGGCAGGTGCAGTTCTTC.

This clone showed up just once. V usage is TRBV10-3 and J usage is TRBJ2-5; TRBD1 matches 7 bases. The CDR3 extends over 13 amino acids. The germline V gene encodes CDR1 ENHRY and CDR2 SYGVKD. V lost 10 bases and J lost 2; bases outside the gene matches: 7. The CDR3 DNA follows: TGTGCCAGCAGCAGGGACAGTCAAGAGACCCAGTACTTC. Protein sequence: CASSRDSQETQYF.

A few counts support this clone. The chain carries TRBV5-1 and TRBJ2-7; possibly TRBD2 for D (5 bases). V lost 4 bases and J lost 2, with 16 bases in between. Germline CDR1 is SGHRS and CDR2 is YFSETQ. This CDR3 has 15 residues. CDR3 region: CASSQNERRPYEQYF. CDR3 nucleotides: TGCGCCAGCAGCCAAAACGAGCGGAGACCCTACGAGCAGTACTTC. Complete variable domain (other parts from reference TRBV5-1 and TRBJ2-7): KAGVTQTPRYLIKTRGQQVTLSCSPISGHRSVSWYQQTPGQGLQFLFEYFSETQRNKGNFPGRFSGRQFSNSRSEMNVSTLELGDSALYLCASSQNERRPYEQYFGPGTRLTVT.

This clone was observed a few times. The chain uses TRBV7-8 and TRBJ2-7; tentative D call: TRBD2 (8 bases). Germline CDR1 reads SGHVS; CDR2 reads FQNEAQ. CDR3 length: 17 residues. Trimming removed 2 bases from V and 1 base from J, with 18 bases in between. The CDR3 nucleotides read TGTGCCAGCAGCTTAAGCGGGGGACAGTGGGGTTCCTACGAGCAGTACTTC. Translated: CASSLSGGQWGSYEQYF.

The chain employs TRBV4-3 and TRBJ2-1; 9 bases match TRBD2. V shed 0 bases and J 0 bases; nucleotides not matched to a gene: 12. Looked up from germline, CDR1 is LGHNA and CDR2 is YSLEER. The CDR3 is 20 amino acids. The CDR3 loop is CASSQDLRLAGMSSYNEQFF. As DNA, the CDR3 is TGCGCCAGCAGCCAAGATCTGAGGCTAGCGGGGATGAGCTCCTACAATGAGCAGTTCTTC.